This TCR beta chain was sequenced for a study of T cells in Graves' hyperthyroidism and ophthalmopathy. Whole-study findings and limits: Blood also showed most of the thyroid clonotypes that were expanded above 0.001.

This clonotype occurred many times. The antigen remains unidentified. V was pared by 5 bases and J by 3 bases, with 17 bases between. The germline CDR1 and CDR2 sequences are GTSNPN and SVGIG (reference sequence). The CDR3 runs to 15 residues. Amplification targeted TCR beta CDR3 regions from RNA transcripts. First-round RT-PCR of the TCR CDR3 relied on the HTBI primer set. Each CDR3 protein is one row after TCRdb ran MiXCR on the multiplex PCR reads. The table includes a few hundred thousand distinct CDR3 sequences, about 16% detected once. The V gene is TRBV30, the J gene TRBJ1-3; D call uncertain. The TCR originated in a woman in her twenties or thirties with Graves' ophthalmopathy. Sequencing used blood. Written as DNA, the CDR3 is TGTGCCTGGGGGAGTGAAGTGGCTCTTGGAAACACCATATATTTT. Residues: CAWGSEVALGNTIYF.